This TCR beta chain was recorded in a study of graft-versus-host responses after intestinal transplantation. As for the study in general: Among the recipients, all got anti-thymocyte globulin induction and then tacrolimus and steroids for roughly three years.

To note about this clone: Its antigen is as yet unknown.

V lost 3 bases, J lost 4 bases, and 0 bases stayed unmatched. The CDR3 spans 12 residues. Germline CDR1 is SEHNR and CDR2 is FQNEAQ (reference sequence). Only in-frame clones appear in the TCRdb table, and some are missing; sequencing was by immunoSEQ multiplex PCR. The data show about 88,000 clones, approximately 90% seen once. Findings and caveats of the study: Early post-transplant declines in HvG were associated with peak levels of circulating GvH clones. Allograft clonal ratios (graft-versus-host to host-versus-graft) were high in patients who had graft-donor T cell macrochimerism.

J is TRBJ2-7 and V is TRBV7-9; 7 bases agree with TRBD1. The material sequenced was unstimulated CD4+ T cells sorted from spleen or lymph node cells, taken before transplant. The receptor was isolated from a human donor who was the organ donor for an intestinal transplant. The CDR3 DNA follows: TGTGCCAGCAGCTTGACAGGGTACGAGCAGTACTTC. Amino acids: CASSLTGYEQYF.